This T cell receptor beta chain was sequenced for a study of blood T cells in healthy people across ages. Study background: About one barcoded beta molecule per two T cells came from capture by template switching.

Donor samples were obtained from healthy Caucasian individuals from Russia, aged roughly 6 to 90. Total RNA extraction produced at least 6 micrograms (per sample) for the study. The table lists this clonotype with a few counts. Sample-barcoded 5' priming and a J-beta primer mix drove a second PCR of roughly 6 to 12 cycles. MiXCR was run by TCRdb on the 5' RACE reads, yielding one entry per CDR3 protein. The top ten hold around 4% of the sample, which has about 1.5 million distinct CDR3 sequences, roughly 43% seen once. The V segment lost 3 bases and the J segment 3 bases; nucleotides outside the gene matches: 2. The CDR3 spans 13 residues. Per the germline V gene, CDR1 is DFQATT and CDR2 is SNEGSKA (reference sequence).

V gene TRBV20-1 combines with J gene TRBJ2-7; 10 bases map to TRBD2. The material sequenced was blood. This TCR derives from a woman younger than 30 in good health. The CDR3 region is CSASGTSDYEQYF. The CDR3 DNA reads TGCAGTGCTAGTGGGACTAGCGACTACGAGCAGTACTTC.